The 8 T cell receptor beta chains below were found in one sample sequenced in a study of T cell responses to AZD1222 COVID-19 vaccine. Produced via immunoSEQ multiplex PCR; TCRdb's table is partial and in-frame only. The data contain approximately 140,000 clones, over 90% of them singletons. The sequenced sample was peripheral blood, obtained on day 0 of AZD1222 vaccination. These TCRs come from an adult in good health.

This clone came up a few times. The rearrangement links TRBV7-8 to TRBJ1-1, with D possibly matching TRBD1 (5 bases). CDR3 length: 13 residues. Looked up from germline, CDR1 is SGHVS and CDR2 is FQNEAQ. V lost 4 bases, J lost 6 bases, and 12 bases lay in between. This chain's CDR3 is CASSSGVGAEAFF. CDR3 nucleotide sequence: TGTGCCAGCAGCTCGGGGGTCGGGGCTGAAGCTTTCTTT.

This chain links TRBV27 with TRBJ1-1; D is undetermined. Trimming cost V 5 bases and J 1 base, with 8 bases left between them. The length of the CDR3 is 13 residues. Germline V gives CDR1 MNHEY, CDR2 SMNVEV (reference sequence). DNA for the CDR3: TGTGCCAGCAGTATCATCAGGAACACTGAAGCTTTCTTT. It encodes CASSIIRNTEAFF.

This clone was observed once. V gene TRBV3-1 (or the pseudogene TRBV3-2) combines with J gene TRBJ2-2; a weak D match, TRBD1 (6 bases). Germline lookup yields CDR1 LGHDT and CDR2 YNNKEL (reference sequence). This CDR3 spans 15 amino acids. V lost 5 bases to trimming and J lost 0 bases, with 10 bases between them. The CDR3 region has the DNA TGTGCCAGCAGCGGACAGCTTTCGAACACCGGGGAGCTGTTTTTT. Protein: CASSGQLSNTGELFF.

V and J are TRBV27 and TRBJ2-7, with 7 positions matching TRBD1. The CDR3 has 15 residues. V lost 4 bases to trimming and J lost 4 bases; unmatched junction nucleotides: 10. Germline V gene data show CDR1 as MNHEY and CDR2 as SMNVEV (reference sequence). The CDR3 DNA sequence: TGTGCCAGCAGTTCTCTTAGACAGGGTTTATACGAGCAGTACTTC. This codes for CASSSLRQGLYEQYF.

This rearrangement joins TRBV18 to TRBJ1-1; weak D call: TRBD1 (6 bases). Germline CDR1 and CDR2: KGHSH and LQKENI. V was pared by 6 bases and J by 5 bases, with 13 bases between. The CDR3 covers 13 residues. The CDR3 DNA follows: TGTGCCAGCTCGCCAGGGGAGAGTACTGAAGCTTTCTTT. This sequence encodes CASSPGESTEAFF.

The gene calls are TRBV19 and TRBJ1-5, with D possibly matching TRBD1 (5 bases). Trimming shortened V by 5 bases and J by 5 bases, and 16 bases separated the two germline ends. The CDR3 extends over 15 amino acids. Per germline, CDR1 LNHDA and CDR2 SQIVND (reference sequence). This chain's CDR3 is CASSCRCGGDQPQHF. The CDR3 nucleotides are TGTGCCAGTAGTTGTAGGTGTGGAGGGGATCAGCCCCAGCATTTT. The full variable domain, rest sourced from reference TRBV19 and TRBJ1-5, is DGGITQSPKYLFRKEGQNVTLSCEQNLNHDAMYWYRQDPGQGLRLIYYSQIVNDFQKGDIAEGYSVSREKKESFPLTVTSAQKNPTAFYLCASSCRCGGDQPQHFGDGTRLSIL.

V and J are TRBV5-4 and TRBJ1-5; D may be TRBD1 (6 bases). Germline lookup yields CDR1 SGHNT and CDR2 YYREEE (reference sequence). V lost 5 bases and J lost 0, with 9 bases in between. This CDR3 comprises 14 residues. The CDR3 region is CASSTGISNQPQHF. The CDR3 coding sequence is TGTGCCAGCAGTACAGGGATTAGCAATCAGCCCCAGCATTTT.

This clone was detected only once. V usage is TRBV7-8 and J usage is TRBJ2-7; D perhaps matches TRBD1 (5 bases). V shed 1 base and J shed 3 bases, with 10 bases lying between them. Germline CDR1 and CDR2: SGHVS and FQNEAQ. The CDR3 totals 14 residues. The chain's CDR3 is CASSLEVRDYEQYF. CDR3 nucleotide sequence: TGTGCCAGCAGCTTAGAGGTCAGGGACTACGAGCAGTACTTC.